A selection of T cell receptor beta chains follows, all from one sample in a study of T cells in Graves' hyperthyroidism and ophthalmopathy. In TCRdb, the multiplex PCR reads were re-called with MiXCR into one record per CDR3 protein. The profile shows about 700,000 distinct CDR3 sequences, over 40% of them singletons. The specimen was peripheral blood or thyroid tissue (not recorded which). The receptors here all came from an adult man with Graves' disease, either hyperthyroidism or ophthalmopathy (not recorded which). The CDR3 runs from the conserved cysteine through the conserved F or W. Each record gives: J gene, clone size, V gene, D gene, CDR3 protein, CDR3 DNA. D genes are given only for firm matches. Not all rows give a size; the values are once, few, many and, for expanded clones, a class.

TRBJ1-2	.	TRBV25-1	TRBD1	CASSAWDRVDYGYTF	TGTGCCAGCAGTGCCTGGGACAGGGTGGACTATGGCTACACCTTC
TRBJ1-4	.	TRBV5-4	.	CASSVGQGTNEKLFF	TGTGCCAGCAGCGTGGGACAAGGAACTAATGAAAAACTGTTTTTT
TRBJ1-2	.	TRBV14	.	CASSHGTSWPVYGYTF	TGTGCCAGCAGCCACGGTACCTCATGGCCAGTCTATGGCTACACCTTC
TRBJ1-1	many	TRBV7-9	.	CASSPRDSSSGAFF	TGTGCCAGCAGCCCCCGTGACAGTTCATCTGGAGCTTTCTTT
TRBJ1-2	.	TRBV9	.	CASLDPTPGGYTF	TGTGCCAGCTTAGACCCCACCCCGGGGGGCTACACCTTC
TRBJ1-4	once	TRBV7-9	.	CASSFRVEKLFF	TGTGCCAGCAGCTTCCGAGTCGAAAAACTGTTTTTT
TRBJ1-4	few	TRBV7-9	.	CASRSQNTGNGKLFF	TGTGCCAGCAGGTCTCAAAATACAGGGAACGGAAAACTGTTTTTT
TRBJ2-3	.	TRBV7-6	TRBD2	CASSLEAGGGYSSTDTQYF	TGTGCCAGCAGCTTAGAGGCGGGAGGCGGGTACTCTAGCACAGATACGCAGTATTTT
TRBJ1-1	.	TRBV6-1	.	CASREGGGAGAFF	TGTGCCAGCAGGGAAGGGGGGGGGGCGGGCGCTTTCTTT
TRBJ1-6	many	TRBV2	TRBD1	CASSRPQQGWNSPLHF	TGTGCCAGCAGTCGCCCTCAACAGGGGTGGAATTCACCCCTCCACTTT
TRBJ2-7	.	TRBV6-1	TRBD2	CASNRGVGYEQYF	TGTGCCAGCAACCGGGGGGTAGGCTACGAGCAGTACTTC
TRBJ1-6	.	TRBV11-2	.	CTSSLVASANSPLHF	TGTACCAGCAGCTTAGTAGCAAGTGCCAATTCACCCCTCCACTTT
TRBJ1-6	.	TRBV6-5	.	CASSLVDGRNSPLHF	TGTGCCAGCAGTTTAGTGGACGGACGGAATTCACCCCTCCACTTT
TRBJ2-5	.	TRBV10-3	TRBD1	CAIRGTGALETQYF	TGTGCCATCAGAGGGACAGGGGCCCTAGAGACCCAGTACTTC
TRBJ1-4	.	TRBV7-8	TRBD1	CASSLDIWDRTNEKLFF	TGTGCCAGCAGCTTAGATATTTGGGACAGGACTAATGAAAAACTGTTTTTT
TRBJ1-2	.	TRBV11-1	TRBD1	CASGSRQGDYGYTF	TGTGCCAGCGGCTCCCGACAGGGGGACTATGGCTACACCTTC
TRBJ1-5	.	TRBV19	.	CASSILEINQPQHF	TGTGCCAGTAGTATCTTAGAAATCAATCAGCCCCAGCATTTT
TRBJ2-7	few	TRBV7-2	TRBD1	CASSLPRTGIYEQYF	TGTGCCAGCAGCTTACCACGGACAGGGATCTACGAGCAGTACTTC
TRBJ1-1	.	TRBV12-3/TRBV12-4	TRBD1	CASNRQGTTEAFF	TGTGCCAGCAACCGACAGGGGACCACTGAAGCTTTCTTT
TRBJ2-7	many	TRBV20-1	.	CSASGTAEQYF	TGCAGTGCTTCCGGGACCGCGGAGCAGTACTTC
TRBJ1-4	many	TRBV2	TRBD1	CASSDHTGGPEKLFF	TGTGCCAGCAGTGATCACACAGGGGGTCCTGAAAAACTGTTTTTT
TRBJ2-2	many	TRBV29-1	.	CSGRTENTGELFF	TGCAGCGGCCGGACAGAGAACACCGGGGAGCTGTTTTTT
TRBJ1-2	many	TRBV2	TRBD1	CASNAGQGMFGYTF	TGTGCCAGCAATGCGGGACAGGGGATGTTTGGCTACACCTTC
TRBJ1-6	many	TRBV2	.	CASSEQGGSESPLHF	TGTGCCAGCAGTGAGCAGGGTGGGTCGGAGTCACCCCTCCACTTT
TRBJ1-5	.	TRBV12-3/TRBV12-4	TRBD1	CTSSYQTGISQPQHF	TGTACCAGCAGTTACCAGACAGGGATAAGTCAGCCCCAGCATTTT
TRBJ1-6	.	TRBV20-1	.	CSARGQSPLHF	TGCAGTGCTAGAGGCCAATCACCCCTCCACTTT
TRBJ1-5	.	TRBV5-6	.	CASSPSPGHPQHF	TGTGCCAGCAGCCCCTCGCCGGGACACCCCCAGCATTTT
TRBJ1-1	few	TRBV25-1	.	CASSELNPWDRQGEAFF	TGTGCCAGCAGTGAATTGAATCCTTGGGACCGCCAAGGTGAAGCTTTCTTT
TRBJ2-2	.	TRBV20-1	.	CSARFIGVNTGELFF	TGCAGTGCCAGATTCATAGGAGTGAACACCGGGGAGCTGTTTTTT
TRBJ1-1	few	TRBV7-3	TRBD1	CASSPQQGAGGTEAFF	TGTGCCAGCTCACCACAACAGGGGGCAGGTGGCACTGAAGCTTTCTTT
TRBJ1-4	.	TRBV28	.	CASSLSGGTEKLFF	TGTGCCAGCAGTTTATCGGGGGGCACTGAAAAACTGTTTTTT
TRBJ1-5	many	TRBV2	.	CASKQDSNQPQHF	TGTGCCAGCAAGCAGGATAGCAATCAGCCCCAGCATTTT
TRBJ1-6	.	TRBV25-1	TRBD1	CASARDAGTGNSPLHF	TGTGCCAGTGCTAGAGATGCCGGGACAGGGAATTCACCCCTCCACTTT
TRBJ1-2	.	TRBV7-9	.	CASSGIGADNYGYTF	TGTGCCAGCAGTGGAATAGGGGCTGATAACTATGGCTACACCTTC
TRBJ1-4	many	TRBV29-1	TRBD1	CSVGRTGEKLFF	TGCAGCGTTGGCCGGACAGGTGAAAAACTGTTTTTT
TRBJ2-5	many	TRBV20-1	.	CSARGDVSQETQYF	TGCAGTGCTAGGGGGGACGTCAGCCAAGAGACCCAGTACTTC
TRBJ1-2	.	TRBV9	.	CAIRQAGNYGYTF	TGTGCTATAAGACAGGCCGGTAACTATGGCTACACCTTC
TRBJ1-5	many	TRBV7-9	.	CASGGSGNQPQHF	TGTGCCAGCGGGGGATCCGGCAATCAGCCCCAGCATTTT
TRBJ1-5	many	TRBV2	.	CASTTDLSGQPQHF	TGTGCCAGCACTACTGACCTATCGGGTCAGCCCCAGCATTTT
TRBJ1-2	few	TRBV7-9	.	CASSQEVGYGYTF	TGTGCCAGCAGCCAAGAGGTGGGCTATGGCTACACCTTC
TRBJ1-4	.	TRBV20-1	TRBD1	CSARETGGEKLFF	TGCAGTGCTAGAGAGACAGGGGGTGAAAAACTGTTTTTT
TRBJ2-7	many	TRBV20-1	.	CSARDPPVQYF	TGCAGTGCTAGAGATCCCCCGGTGCAGTACTTC
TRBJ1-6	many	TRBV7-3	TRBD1	CASSPPTGRSPDSPLHF	TGTGCCAGCAGCCCCCCGACAGGGAGATCGCCGGATTCACCCCTCCACTTT
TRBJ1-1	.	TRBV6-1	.	CASSYSWSQDMNTEAFF	TGTGCCAGCAGTTACTCGTGGAGTCAGGACATGAACACTGAAGCTTTCTTT
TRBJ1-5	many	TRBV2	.	CASNLGRYNQPQHF	TGTGCCAGCAATTTGGGACGGTACAATCAGCCCCAGCATTTT
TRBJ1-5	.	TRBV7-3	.	CASSPNSGTFNQPQHF	TGCGCCAGCAGCCCAAATTCAGGGACCTTCAATCAGCCCCAGCATTTT
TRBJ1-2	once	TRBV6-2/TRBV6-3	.	CASSYSTHGVNGYTF	TGTGCCAGCAGTTACTCAACCCACGGAGTGAACGGCTACACCTTC
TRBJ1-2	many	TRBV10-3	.	CAISESQFYGYTF	TGTGCCATCAGTGAGTCACAGTTCTATGGCTACACCTTC
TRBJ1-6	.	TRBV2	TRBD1	CASTPTGPYNSPLHF	TGTGCCAGCACCCCGACAGGGCCTTATAATTCACCCCTCCACTTT
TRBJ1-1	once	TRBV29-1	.	CSVEWQGEAFF	TGCAGCGTTGAATGGCAGGGTGAAGCTTTCTTT
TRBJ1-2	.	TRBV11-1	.	CASSNSASSFMGYTF	TGTGCCAGTAGTAACTCGGCATCCTCCTTTATGGGCTACACCTTC
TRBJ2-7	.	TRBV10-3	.	CAISGLGLYEQYF	TGTGCCATCAGTGGACTAGGACTCTACGAGCAGTACTTC